This T cell receptor (beta chain) emerged from a study of T cells in Graves' hyperthyroidism and ophthalmopathy. Amplification targeted TCR beta CDR3 regions from RNA transcripts. The primer set for the first-round RT-PCR of the TCR CDR3 was HTBI. TCRdb reanalysed the multiplex PCR reads using MiXCR and keeps one entry per CDR3 protein. The sample has 450,000 to 650,000 distinct CDR3 sequences, more than 13% seen once. Enrolled ophthalmopathy patients presented with a Clinical Activity Score of at least 3, a NOSPECS grade of at least 4, and disease duration under 3 months. On the basis of clinical symptoms, serum thyroxine and TRAb, thyroid ultrasound and orbital computed tomography, diagnoses were made. Using around 10 ml of fresh peripheral blood, PBMCs were prepared. This clonotype appeared once. The sequenced material came from blood. The source of this sequence is a young woman with Graves' ophthalmopathy.

The CDR3 DNA follows: TGTGCCAGCAGCTTAGGGCTGGGACTAGCGGGAGTGGAGACCCAGTACTTC. Its protein is CASSLGLGLAGVETQYF. V usage is TRBV7-9 and J usage is TRBJ2-5; 14 bases agree with TRBD2. The V gene end was trimmed by 1 base and the J gene end by 5 bases; junction bases not matched to a gene: 6. Germline assignment: CDR1 SEHNR and CDR2 FQNEAQ (reference sequence). The CDR3 loop spans 17 amino acids.